This TCR beta chain was observed in a study of cytomegalovirus exposure and HLA in healthy donors (dated by TCRdb to 2016 to 2017). A note on the overall study: In an earlier analysis of approximately 500 of the donors, 250 to 350 Gb of sequence data and some 120 million unique TCR beta sequences from 180 million or so T cells were reported. In a later genetic analysis, genome-wide SNP genotypes for about 65% of the roughly 700 donors were used, and that subset was treated as a discovery cohort. An earlier analysis of 500 to 650 of the donors applied high-throughput TCR beta sequencing to assess whether each TCR beta V gene segment acted as functional or pseudogenic. Because of strong linkage in the cohort, roughly 5 DR-DQ haplotypes were treated as single units for association and clustering. Among about 400 genotyped donors of the cohort, an average of around 250,000 unique TCR beta nucleotide sequences was sequenced per donor, of which approximately 18% were non-productive. All discovery cohort repertoires had been generated using a single sequencing platform. In the later analysis, no new phenotypic data were used to find candidate immune exposures; instead, reliance was placed on TCR beta sequences and their occurrence across donors. About 300 gigabases of sequencing data and some 85 million unique TCR sequences were included in an early release covering roughly 600 HLA-typed donors. Along with the approximately 620-subject first cohort, a separate validation cohort of over 90 different subjects was used. The number of typed donors differed by locus: roughly 620-640 for A, B, C, DRB1 and DQB1; 522 for DQA1; over 600 for DPA1; and about 470 for DPB1. High-throughput TCR immunosequencing, statistical association of individual TCRs with disease status, and machine learning were combined to predict cytomegalovirus infection status. HLA typing included class I and class II loci at four-digit resolution. The study aimed to test whether signatures of past pathogen exposure could be identified by cataloging public T cell receptors. The study used immunosequencing to profile the T cell repertoires of hundreds of subjects and linked those repertoires to cytomegalovirus serostatus. Of the 300 to 500 genotyped donors, roughly 80% were placed in the genetic ancestry cluster associated with self-reported Caucasian donors. Donor age, sex, ethnicity and CMV serostatus were collected together with the repertoire data. In a later analysis, previously published TCR beta repertoires from roughly 710 donors were re-analyzed and high-resolution HLA genotyping was added so that TCR occurrence patterns could be studied. Results and caveats for the whole study, not just this receptor: CMV serostatus was the only immune exposure information available for the cohort. In a later genetic analysis, a missense DCLRE1C variant was associated with V-gene and J-gene trimming of TCR beta chains, and the association was replicated in an independent cohort. It was suggested by the authors that the approach could potentially be generalized to other disease states and immunological phenotypes. Presence/absence analyses assumed roughly uniform sequencing depth across donors, an assumption that may not hold. Strong co-occurrence of HLA alleles, especially DR and DQ, made assigning TCR associations to individual alleles difficult. In a later analysis, HLA-associated TCR beta chains were found to be more clonally expanded and to have lower generation probabilities than equally common non-associated chains. According to a later analysis, TCR association rates differed among HLA loci, with DRB1 alleles showing the most associated TCRs and HLA-C alleles showing the fewest. A further reported finding was that TCR beta sequences accurately predicted the HLA-A and HLA-B alleles for most subjects in the first cohort. A later genetic analysis reported fewer N-insertions in productive TCRs among donors in an Asian-associated ancestry cluster than the roughly 720-donor mean. A cluster of highly shared sequence variants was judged likely to represent a technical artifact of the sequencing pipeline. Linkage disequilibrium might explain the correlated functional status among segregating V segments, but an unknown experimental factor could not be excluded. Because HLA typing was unavailable for some donors at each locus, only the typed subset was used in association tests. Most TCR sequences were observed very rarely across donors, whereas some public TCRs were present in many individuals. In a later analysis, most CMV-associated TCR beta chains were found to appear HLA-restricted, with HLA associations seemingly driven largely by CMV exposure. An earlier analysis of approximately 540 of the donors showed that most TCR beta V segments appeared in productive rearrangements either about 90% or about 30% of the time, which broadly matched IMGT annotations. The study listed over 150 TCR beta chains as associated with cytomegalovirus. In vitro tests confirmed that a few of the cytomegalovirus-associated TCR beta chains recognize cytomegalovirus antigens. A later analysis associated roughly 17,000 TCR beta sequences with specific HLA alleles at a false discovery rate of 0.05. This cohort had only TCR beta chains sequenced, and the lack of alpha or paired-chain data limited which features could be detected. Because counts were too low, 15 to 20 rarely observed V segments, including chromosome 9 orphons, were left out of the earlier analysis of about 620 of the donors. Several of the top co-occurrence clusters appeared to be linked to parvovirus B19, influenza, CMV and Epstein-Barr virus, according to a later analysis. The classifier was reported to diagnose cytomegalovirus status with high specificity and sensitivity in both the original and validation cohorts. Some IMGT-functional V segments, including TRBV6-2 and TRBV6-3, could not be told apart with the 87-base-pair reads, so those segments were excluded.

CDR1 SGHRS and CDR2 YFSETQ were looked up in the germline V gene. The V end gives up 3 bases and the J end 9 bases, leaving 12 bases in the junction not matched to a gene. The CDR3 measures 16 amino acids from cysteine to phenylalanine. Only the CDR3 region is kept as DNA, spanning 48 bases read in frame from base 1. To note about this clone: Its antigen is currently not known. It has no much larger one-base neighbor in the sample; base qualities were not kept.

The library was generated by the immunoSEQ multiplex PCR assay. For the multiplex PCR, a mixture combining 60 forward primers for TCR Vbeta segments and 13 reverse primers for TCR Jbeta segments was used. Amplification of the CDR3 region of rearranged TCR beta genes was performed with a multiplex PCR assay on genomic DNA. The Illumina HiSeq System was used to sequence the amplified TCR beta libraries as 87-base-pair reads. In the authors' own workflow: In a later analysis, roughly 80 million unique TCR beta chains were counted across the 500 to 700 repertoires, and roughly 11 million of these chains were shared by at least two donors. A nearest-neighbor algorithm error-corrected the raw reads and collapsed the reads into unique sequences, merging closely related sequences to remove PCR and sequencing errors. Alignment of CDR3 sequences to IMGT reference sequences was used to assign V, D and J gene segments. For a sequence to be retained, a match of at least six nucleotides was required to both a V gene segment and a J gene segment. A rearrangement was called productive if the CDR3 had no stop codons and remained in frame with V and J, and every other rearrangement was called non-productive. Following IMGT convention, CDR3 was defined as the stretch from the second conserved V-encoded cysteine up to the conserved J-encoded phenylalanine. Sequences without an unambiguous match to a single V gene segment were excluded from the earlier analysis of a few hundred of the donors. In an earlier analysis of 500 to 750 of the donors, V segments were called functional above 56.7% productive rearrangements and were called segregating when the between-donor standard deviation exceeded 5%. A statistical classification framework was developed to diagnose cytomegalovirus status using the catalog of TCR beta chain sequences. In a later analysis, V and J genes were assigned by comparing TCR nucleotide sequences against IMGT/GENE-DB human TR gene sequences. The TCRdist pipeline was used in a later analysis to assign CDR3 sequences and most-parsimonious VDJ recombination scenarios. In a later analysis, each TCR beta chain was defined by its CDR3 amino acid sequence together with its V-gene family, and reads without a unique V-gene family were excluded. A later analysis removed several hundred highly shared, low-generation-probability nucleotide sequences to deal with suspected cross-contamination and a sequencing artifact. In a later analysis, a clonal expansion index for each public chain was calculated from normalized within-repertoire ranks of inferred template counts. In a later analysis, generation probabilities were computed with a VDJ recombination model fitted to out-of-frame rearrangements, and the resulting probabilities were checked against IGoR. Hypergeometric tests were used in a later analysis to score TCR-TCR, TCR-HLA and TCR-CMV co-occurrence, with a repertoire-size bias correction applied to the TCR pairs. To estimate false discovery rates, a later analysis permuted the HLA or CMV assignments 20 times. A later analysis grouped co-occurring TCRs with DBSCAN, adding TCRdist sequence similarity when clustering within HLA-allele-positive subsets. Co-occurrence clustering excluded repertoires with fewer than 30,000 or more than 120,000 public chains, plus five with anomalous nucleotide sharing. TCRdb mirrors the immuneACCESS table, restricted to in-frame sequences. Some clones are absent from its copies; in checked studies, under half trace to an unresolved V gene, and the reason for the others is unknown. V, J and clone size were drawn from that table, and D and trimming were deduced from the DNA. The sample table lists 210,000 or so clones, less than 85% of them with a count of one. 0.63% of the sample lies in the top ten.

The cohort comprised around 700 healthy bone marrow donors. At the time of sampling, every cohort member was nominally healthy, though immune exposures that went unrecorded were likely present. The donor tested CMV seronegative and was one of the 352 seronegative cohort members. Each donor provided a peripheral blood sample, and peripheral blood mononuclear cells were used for TCR beta sequencing. Genomic DNA was extracted from the blood cell samples with the Qiagen DNeasy Blood Extraction Kit. The sequenced sample was PBMCs. The TCR was taken from a man between 18 and 35 years old in good health and CMV-seronegative. The V and J genes are TRBV5-1 and TRBJ1-6; 7 central nucleotides agree with TRBD1. Here the CDR3 is given as CASSSHSRGQGSPLHF. The DNA sequence is as follows: TGCGCCAGCAGCTCACACTCAAGGGGGCAGGGTTCACCCCTCCACTTT.